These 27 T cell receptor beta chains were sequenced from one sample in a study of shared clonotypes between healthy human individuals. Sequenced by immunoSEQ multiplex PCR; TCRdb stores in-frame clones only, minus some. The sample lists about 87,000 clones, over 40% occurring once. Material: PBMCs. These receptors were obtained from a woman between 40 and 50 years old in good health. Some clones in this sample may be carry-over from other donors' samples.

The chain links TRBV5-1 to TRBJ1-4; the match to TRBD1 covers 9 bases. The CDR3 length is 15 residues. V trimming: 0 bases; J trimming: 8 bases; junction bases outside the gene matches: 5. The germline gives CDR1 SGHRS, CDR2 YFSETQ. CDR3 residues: CASSLEGQGREKLFF. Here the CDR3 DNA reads TGCGCCAGCAGCTTGGAGGGACAGGGACGAGAAAAACTGTTTTTT.

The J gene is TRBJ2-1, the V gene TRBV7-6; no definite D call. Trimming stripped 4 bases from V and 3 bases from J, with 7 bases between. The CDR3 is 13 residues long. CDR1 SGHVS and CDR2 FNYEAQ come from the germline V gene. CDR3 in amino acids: CASSSAVYNEQFF. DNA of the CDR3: TGTGCCAGCAGCTCCGCGGTCTACAATGAGCAGTTCTTC.

The CDR3, as DNA: TGTGCCAGCAGACCCCGACAGGGCTACGAGCAGTACTTC. It encodes CASRPRQGYEQYF. This chain connects TRBV4-2 to TRBJ2-7; 7 bases match TRBD1. Trimming removed 6 bases from V and 3 bases from J; junction bases left unmatched: 5. The CDR3 sequence is 13 residues long. CDR1 is LGHNA and CDR2 is YNFKEQ in the germline V gene.

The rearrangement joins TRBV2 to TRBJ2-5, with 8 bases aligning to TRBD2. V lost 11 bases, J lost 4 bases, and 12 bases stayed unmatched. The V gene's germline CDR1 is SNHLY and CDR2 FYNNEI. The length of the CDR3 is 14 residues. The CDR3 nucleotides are TGTGCCGGGTCTAGCGGGTTTCTTCTAGAGACCCAGTACTTC. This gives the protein CAGSSGFLLETQYF.

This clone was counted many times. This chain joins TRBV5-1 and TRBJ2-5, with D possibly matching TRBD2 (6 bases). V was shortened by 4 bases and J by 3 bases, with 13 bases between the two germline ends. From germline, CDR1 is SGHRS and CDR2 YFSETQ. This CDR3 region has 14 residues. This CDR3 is CASSAGTQKETQYF. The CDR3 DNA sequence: TGCGCCAGCAGCGCCGGGACTCAGAAAGAGACCCAGTACTTC.

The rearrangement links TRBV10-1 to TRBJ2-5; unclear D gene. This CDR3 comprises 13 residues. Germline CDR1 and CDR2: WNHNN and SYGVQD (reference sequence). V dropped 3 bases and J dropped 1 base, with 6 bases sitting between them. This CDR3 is CASSDNSQETQYF. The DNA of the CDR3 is TGCGCCAGCAGTGATAACAGCCAAGAGACCCAGTACTTC.

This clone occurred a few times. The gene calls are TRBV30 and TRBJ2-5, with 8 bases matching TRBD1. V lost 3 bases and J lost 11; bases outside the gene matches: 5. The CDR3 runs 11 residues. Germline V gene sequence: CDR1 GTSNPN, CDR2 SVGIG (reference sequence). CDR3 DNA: TGTGCCTGGAGAGAACAGGGGGAGCAGTACTTC. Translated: CAWREQGEQYF.

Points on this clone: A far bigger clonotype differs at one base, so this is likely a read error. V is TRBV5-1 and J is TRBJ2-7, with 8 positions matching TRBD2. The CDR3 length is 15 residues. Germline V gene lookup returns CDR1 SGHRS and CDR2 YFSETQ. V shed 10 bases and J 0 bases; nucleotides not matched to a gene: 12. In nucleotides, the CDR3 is TGCGCCGGCAACCCTAGCGGGTCCCTCTCCTACGAGCAGTACTTC. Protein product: CAGNPSGSLSYEQYF.

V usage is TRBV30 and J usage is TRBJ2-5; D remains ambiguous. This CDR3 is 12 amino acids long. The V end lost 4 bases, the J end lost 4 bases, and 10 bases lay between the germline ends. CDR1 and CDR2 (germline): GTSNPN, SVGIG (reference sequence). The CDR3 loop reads CAWTYSRETQYF. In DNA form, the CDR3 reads TGTGCCTGGACCTACAGTCGAGAGACCCAGTACTTC.

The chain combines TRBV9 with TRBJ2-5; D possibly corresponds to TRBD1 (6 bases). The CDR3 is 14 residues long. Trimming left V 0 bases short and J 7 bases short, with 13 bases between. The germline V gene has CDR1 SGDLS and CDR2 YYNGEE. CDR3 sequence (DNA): TGTGCCAGCAGCGTAGGCTACGCGACAGGGACCCAGTACTTC. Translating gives CASSVGYATGTQYF.

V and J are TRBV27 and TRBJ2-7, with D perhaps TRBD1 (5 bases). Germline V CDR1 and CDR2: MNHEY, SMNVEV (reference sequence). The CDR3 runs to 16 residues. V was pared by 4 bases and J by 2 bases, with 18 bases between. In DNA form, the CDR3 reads TGTGCCAGCAGTTCGACCGCGACAGAAAATACCTACGAGCAGTACTTC. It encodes CASSSTATENTYEQYF.

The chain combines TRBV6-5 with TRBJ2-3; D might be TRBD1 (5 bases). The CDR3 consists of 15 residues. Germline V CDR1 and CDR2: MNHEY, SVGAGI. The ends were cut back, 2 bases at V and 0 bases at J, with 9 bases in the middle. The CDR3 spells CASSYDSSSTDTQYF. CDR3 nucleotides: TGTGCCAGCAGTTACGACAGCTCCAGCACAGATACGCAGTATTTT.

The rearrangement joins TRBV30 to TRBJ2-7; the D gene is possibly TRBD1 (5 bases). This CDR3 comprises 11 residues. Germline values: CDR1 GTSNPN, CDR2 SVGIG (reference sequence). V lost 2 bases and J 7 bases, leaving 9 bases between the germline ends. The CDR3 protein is CAWSPGFEQYF. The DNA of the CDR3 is TGTGCCTGGAGTCCAGGGTTTGAGCAGTACTTC.

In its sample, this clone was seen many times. The CDR3 bases are TGCGCCAGCCCATCAGATCCGGGCCTCCCCTCGGACGAGCAGTACTTC. Translation: CASPSDPGLPSDEQYF. The chain has TRBV10-1 and TRBJ2-7, with D hard to call. V was pared by 8 bases and J by 5 bases, with 25 bases between. The CDR3 has 16 residues. CDR1 and CDR2 (germline): WNHNN, SYGVQD (reference sequence).

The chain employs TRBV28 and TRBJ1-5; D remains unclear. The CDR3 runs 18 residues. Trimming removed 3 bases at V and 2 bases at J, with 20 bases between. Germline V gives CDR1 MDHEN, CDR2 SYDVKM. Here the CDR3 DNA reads TGTGCCAGCAGTTTGGGAGTTGGAACCGTTGTGGGCAATCAGCCCCAGCATTTT. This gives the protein CASSLGVGTVVGNQPQHF. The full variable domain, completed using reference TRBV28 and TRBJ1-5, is DVKVTQSSRYLVKRTGEKVFLECVQDMDHENMFWYRQDPGLGLRLIYFSYDVKMKEKGDIPEGYSVSREKKERFSLILESASTNQTSMYLCASSLGVGTVVGNQPQHFGDGTRLSIL.

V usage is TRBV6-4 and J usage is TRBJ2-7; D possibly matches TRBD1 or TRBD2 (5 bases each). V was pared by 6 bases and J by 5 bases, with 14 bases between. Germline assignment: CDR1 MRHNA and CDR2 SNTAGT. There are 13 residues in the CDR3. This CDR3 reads CASRWGPAHEQYF. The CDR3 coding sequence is TGTGCCAGCAGGTGGGGACCCGCTCACGAGCAGTACTTC.

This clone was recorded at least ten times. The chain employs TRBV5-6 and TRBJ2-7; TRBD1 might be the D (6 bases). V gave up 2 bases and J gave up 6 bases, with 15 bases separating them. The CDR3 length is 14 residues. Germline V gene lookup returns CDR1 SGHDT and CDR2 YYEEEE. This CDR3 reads CASSLAAGAIEQYF. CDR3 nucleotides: TGTGCCAGCAGCTTAGCGGCAGGGGCCATCGAGCAGTACTTC.

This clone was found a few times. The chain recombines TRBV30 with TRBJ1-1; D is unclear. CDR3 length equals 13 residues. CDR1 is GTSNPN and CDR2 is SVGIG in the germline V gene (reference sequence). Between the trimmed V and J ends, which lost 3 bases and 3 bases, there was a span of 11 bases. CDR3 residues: CAWRTVRDTEAFF. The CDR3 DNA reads TGTGCCTGGAGGACTGTGAGGGACACTGAAGCTTTCTTT.

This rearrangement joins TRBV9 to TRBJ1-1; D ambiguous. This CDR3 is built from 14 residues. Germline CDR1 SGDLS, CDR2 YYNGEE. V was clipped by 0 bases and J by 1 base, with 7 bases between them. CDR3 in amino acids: CASSVGQPNTEAFF. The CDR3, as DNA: TGTGCCAGCAGCGTAGGTCAGCCGAACACTGAAGCTTTCTTT.

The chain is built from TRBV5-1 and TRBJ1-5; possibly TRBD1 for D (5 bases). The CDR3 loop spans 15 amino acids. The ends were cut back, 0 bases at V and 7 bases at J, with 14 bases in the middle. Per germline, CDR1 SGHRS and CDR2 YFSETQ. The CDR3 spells CASSLGARVGQPQHF. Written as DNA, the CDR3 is TGCGCCAGCAGCTTGGGGGCCAGGGTCGGGCAGCCCCAGCATTTT.

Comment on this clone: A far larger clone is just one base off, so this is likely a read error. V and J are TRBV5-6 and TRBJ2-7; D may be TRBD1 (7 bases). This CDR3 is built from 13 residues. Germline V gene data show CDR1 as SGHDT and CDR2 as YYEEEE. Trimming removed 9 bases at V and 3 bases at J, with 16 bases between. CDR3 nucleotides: TGTGCCACCAACCAGGGGGGAGTCTACGAGCAGTACTTC. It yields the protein CATNQGGVYEQYF.

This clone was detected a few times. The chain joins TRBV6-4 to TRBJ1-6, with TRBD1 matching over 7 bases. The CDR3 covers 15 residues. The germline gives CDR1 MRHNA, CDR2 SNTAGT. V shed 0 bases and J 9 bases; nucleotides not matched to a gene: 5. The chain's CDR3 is CASSDSGTVGSPLHF. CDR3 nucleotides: TGTGCCAGCAGTGACTCCGGGACAGTCGGTTCACCCCTCCACTTT.

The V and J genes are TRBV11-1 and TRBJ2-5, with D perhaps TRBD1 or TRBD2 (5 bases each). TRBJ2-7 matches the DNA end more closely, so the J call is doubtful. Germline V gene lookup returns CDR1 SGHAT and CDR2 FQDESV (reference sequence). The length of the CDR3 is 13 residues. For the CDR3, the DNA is TGTGCCAGCAGCTTAGGAGGGGTTAGCGAGCAGTACTTC. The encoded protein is CASSLGGVSEQYF.

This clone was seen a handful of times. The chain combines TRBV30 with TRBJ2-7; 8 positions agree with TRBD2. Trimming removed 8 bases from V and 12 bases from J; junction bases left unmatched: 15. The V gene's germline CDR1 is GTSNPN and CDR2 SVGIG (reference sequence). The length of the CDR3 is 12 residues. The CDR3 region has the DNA TGTGCCGTGACTAGCGAGGGAGCCCCCTGGTACTTC. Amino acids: CAVTSEGAPWYF.

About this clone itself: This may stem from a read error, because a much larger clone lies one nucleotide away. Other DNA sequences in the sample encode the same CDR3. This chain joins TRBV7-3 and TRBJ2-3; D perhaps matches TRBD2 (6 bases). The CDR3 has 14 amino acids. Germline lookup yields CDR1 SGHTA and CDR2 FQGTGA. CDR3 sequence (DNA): TGTGCCAGCAGCTTACAGGGAGGCACAGATACGCAGTACTTT. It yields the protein CASSLQGGTDTQYF.

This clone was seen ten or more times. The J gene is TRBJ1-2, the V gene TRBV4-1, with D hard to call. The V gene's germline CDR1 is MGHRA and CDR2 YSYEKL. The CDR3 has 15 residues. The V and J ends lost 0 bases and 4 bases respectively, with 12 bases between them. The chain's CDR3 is CASSQEHGQAYGYTF. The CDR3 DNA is TGCGCCAGCAGCCAAGAACATGGCCAGGCCTATGGCTACACCTTC.

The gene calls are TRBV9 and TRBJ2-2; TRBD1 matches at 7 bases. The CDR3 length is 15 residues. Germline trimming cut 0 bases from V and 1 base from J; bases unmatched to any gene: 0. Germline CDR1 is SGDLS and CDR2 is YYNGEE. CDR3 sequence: CASSVGTGNTGELFF. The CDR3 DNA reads TGTGCCAGCAGCGTAGGGACAGGGAACACCGGGGAGCTGTTTTTT.